This entry describes one TCR beta chain. The target antigen is unknown. V lost 2 bases and J lost 6, with 8 bases in between. The length of the CDR3 is 11 residues. Germline CDR1 is SQVTM and CDR2 is ANQGSEA. This sample is part of a study of spatial heterogeneity in lung cancer. The overall study: The average count in raw reads for each unique TCR and UMI combination exceeded nine appearances.

The presence of a unique molecular identifier marked each TCR cDNA molecule. TCRdb itself ran the 5' RACE reads through MiXCR, one entry per CDR3 protein. This table holds about 17,000 distinct CDR3 sequences, less than 7.5% found once. Time point in this sample: sample taken at primary tumor resection. Study outcomes and limitations: Expanded TCRs classified as ubiquitous or regional were counted, and these counts tracked ubiquitous and regional nonsynonymous mutations, respectively. How many expanded intratumoral alpha and beta TCRs were present tracked the tumor mutation count, which was a count of nonsynonymous mutations. Coverage was estimated at about 7% of tumor T cells for alpha chains and roughly 12% for beta chains.

This clonotype was sampled from a male donor with early-stage non-small cell lung cancer. This rearrangement joins TRBV29-1 to TRBJ2-7; D gene unclear. Sample: lung tumor tissue, taken at surgery. CDR3 loop: CSVETYSEQYF. The CDR3 DNA sequence: TGCAGCGTTGAAACTTACTCCGAGCAGTACTTC.